The rows below give T cell receptor beta chains drawn from one sample of a study of T-cell reconstitution after alpha-beta-depleted transplantation in children. TCRdb passed the PCR reads through MiXCR, listing each CDR3 protein once. The table shows around 800,000 distinct CDR3 sequences, with 15% to 20% occurring only once. Here the sequenced sample was PBMCs, mostly from graft donor cells, taken 360 days after TCRalphabeta/CD19-depleted stem cell transplant. The receptors originated from a male patient under 18 who had a stem cell transplant for acute lymphoblastic leukemia, so the T cells may come from the graft donor. CDR3s include the opening cysteine and the closing phenylalanine or tryptophan. D genes are given only for firm matches. Only some rows state a clone size, as once, few, many or a class for expanded clones.

clone size	D gene	V gene	J gene	CDR3 DNA	CDR3 protein
few	TRBD2	TRBV5-1	TRBJ2-1	TGCGCCAGCAGCTTGGTTCTAGCGGGAGGTTGGAATGAGCAGTTCTTC	CASSLVLAGGWNEQFF
many	.	TRBV5-1	TRBJ1-5	TGCGCCAGCAGCTTGGGGGGTTATAGCAATCAGCCCCAGCATTTT	CASSLGGYSNQPQHF
few	TRBD2	TRBV11-3	TRBJ2-1	TGTGCCAGCAGCTTAGGCGGGACTAGGGGCAATGAGCAGTTCTTC	CASSLGGTRGNEQFF
.	.	TRBV12-3/TRBV12-4	TRBJ2-3	TGTGCCAGCAGTTTAGCAGTCGACATACCAGATACGCAGTATTTT	CASSLAVDIPDTQYF
.	TRBD2	TRBV10-2	TRBJ2-7	TGCGCCAGCAGTGAAGGAGCGGGAGGGACCTACGAGCAGTACTTC	CASSEGAGGTYEQYF
few	TRBD2	TRBV6-1	TRBJ2-7	TGTGCCAGCAGGGAGGGACTAGCGGGGCCAGTCTCCTACGAGCAGTACTTC	CASREGLAGPVSYEQYF
few	TRBD1	TRBV6-4	TRBJ2-1	TGTGCCAGCAGTGACTCTCCAGGGGGCTACAATGAGCAGTTCTTC	CASSDSPGGYNEQFF
few	TRBD2	TRBV5-5	TRBJ2-3	TGTGCCAGCAGCTTGGGTCTAGCGGAGCCCACAGATACGCAGTATTTT	CASSLGLAEPTDTQYF
.	.	TRBV5-1	TRBJ2-6	TGCGCCAGCAGCTTGAGGGGCTCGCGGACTGGGGCCAACGTCCTGACTTTC	CASSLRGSRTGANVLTF
many	.	TRBV4-1	TRBJ2-3	TGCGCCAGCAGCCAAGACCCTAGCACAGATACGCAGTATTTT	CASSQDPSTDTQYF
.	.	TRBV5-1	TRBJ1-1	TGCGCCAGCAGCTTGGGACAGTTTAACACTGAAGCTTTCTTT	CASSLGQFNTEAFF
.	.	TRBV25-1	TRBJ2-5	TGTGCCAGCAGTGAATTGGGCCTTCAGGGAAAAGAGACCCAGTACTTC	CASSELGLQGKETQYF
.	.	TRBV4-1	TRBJ2-1	TGCGCCAGCAGCCCTGACAACCTCTCCTACAATGAGCAGTTCTTC	CASSPDNLSYNEQFF
.	.	TRBV5-1	TRBJ1-1	TGCGCCAGCAGCGTACGACCGGGCCCTGTTGGGGCTGAAGCTTTCTTT	CASSVRPGPVGAEAFF
.	.	TRBV7-9	TRBJ2-5	TGTGCCAGCAGCTTAGCGCCGAGGGTCGTCCCAGAGGTCCAGTACTTC	CASSLAPRVVPEVQYF
few	.	TRBV29-1	TRBJ2-7	TGCAGCACCCAGGACAGCCTCTACGAGCAGTACTTC	CSTQDSLYEQYF
few	TRBD2	TRBV9	TRBJ2-3	TGTGCCAGCAGCGCCCAACCGGGACTAGCGGACACAGATACGCAGTATTTT	CASSAQPGLADTDTQYF
.	.	TRBV11-2	TRBJ2-3	TGTGCCAGCAGCCCTCAGGGGAGATTGGGCACAGATACGCAGTATTTT	CASSPQGRLGTDTQYF
few	TRBD2	TRBV5-1	TRBJ2-1	TGCGCCAGCTCACGGGGACTAGCGGGAGAGGCTGAGCAGTTCTTC	CASSRGLAGEAEQFF
few	.	TRBV5-5	TRBJ2-7	TGTGCCAGCAGCCCTACACCGGGACGAGACGAGCAGTACTTC	CASSPTPGRDEQYF
many	TRBD2	TRBV20-1	TRBJ2-3	TGCAGTGCTAGAGATGGAGCGGGAGGGCTAAATACGCAGTATTTT	CSARDGAGGLNTQYF
many	TRBD2	TRBV5-4	TRBJ2-5	TGTGCCAGCAGCTCCCGGACTAGCGGGAGGGTAGAGACCCAGTACTTC	CASSSRTSGRVETQYF
.	TRBD1	TRBV5-1	TRBJ1-1	TGCGCCAGCAGCAAAGGGGACAGGGGGCGCGGCACTGAAGCTTTCTTT	CASSKGDRGRGTEAFF
.	TRBD2	TRBV25-1	TRBJ2-7	TGTGCCAGCAGTGATAGCCGGACTAGCGGGAGGGAGCAGTACTTC	CASSDSRTSGREQYF
few	.	TRBV24-1	TRBJ2-2	TGTGCCACCAGTGATCCCCATTCCACAGGGCCCACCGGGGAGCTGTTTTTT	CATSDPHSTGPTGELFF
.	TRBD1	TRBV27	TRBJ2-7	TGTGCCAGCCAAACCCGGGACAGGAAATCCTACGAGCAGTACTTC	CASQTRDRKSYEQYF
many	TRBD2	TRBV5-1	TRBJ2-5	TGCGCCAGCAGCGAAGGACTAGCGGGAGAGACCCAGTACTTC	CASSEGLAGETQYF
few	.	TRBV27	TRBJ2-7	TGTGCCAGCAGTTTGAAGGGGACCATCTCATCCTACGAGCAGTACTTC	CASSLKGTISSYEQYF
.	TRBD2	TRBV4-1	TRBJ2-1	TGCGCCAGCAGCCCCCGCATCGTAGCGGGAGGAGCTGGCAATGAGCAGTTCTTC	CASSPRIVAGGAGNEQFF
.	TRBD2	TRBV12-3/TRBV12-4	TRBJ2-7	TGTGCCAGCAGTCCCGTAGCGGGCTTCTCCTACGAGCAGTACTTC	CASSPVAGFSYEQYF
few	.	TRBV7-3	TRBJ2-3	TGTGCCAGCAGCTTAACGCCCCATGGAGTGGATACGCAGTATTTT	CASSLTPHGVDTQYF
.	.	TRBV20-1	TRBJ2-1	TGCAGTGCTACCACCCCAGACCCATACAATGAGCAGTTCTTC	CSATTPDPYNEQFF
many	.	TRBV5-1	TRBJ1-4	TGCGCCAGCAGCTTGGCCGTCTCAGGGACCCACGAAAAACTGTTTTTT	CASSLAVSGTHEKLFF
few	TRBD1	TRBV19	TRBJ2-1	TGTGCCAGTAGGCAGGGGGCTTACAATGAGCAGTTCTTC	CASRQGAYNEQFF
many	.	TRBV15	TRBJ2-5	TGTGCCACCAGCAGAGGCGCGGGGCAAGAGACCCAGTACTTC	CATSRGAGQETQYF
many	.	TRBV5-1	TRBJ2-1	TGCGCCAGCAGCTTGGTAGGGGACCCTATCAATGAGCAGTTCTTC	CASSLVGDPINEQFF
.	.	TRBV29-1	TRBJ2-7	TGCAGCGTTGAGTTTGCGGGGATCTCCTACGAGCAGTACTTC	CSVEFAGISYEQYF
.	.	TRBV5-1	TRBJ2-5	TGCGCCAGCAGTTACGATTGGATTCAAGAGACCCAGTACTTC	CASSYDWIQETQYF
.	TRBD2	TRBV20-1	TRBJ2-3	TGCAGTGCTAGATTAGTCGGACTAGCGAGGACAGATACGCAGTATTTT	CSARLVGLARTDTQYF
many	.	TRBV21-1	TRBJ1-5	TGTGCCAGCAATCAGCCCCAGCATTTT	CASNQPQHF
.	TRBD1	TRBV2	TRBJ2-7	TGTGCCAGCAGAGAGGACAGGGGTTTGTACGAGCAGTACTTC	CASREDRGLYEQYF
.	TRBD2	TRBV15	TRBJ2-1	TGTGCCACCAGCAGGCCAAACCCAGCGGGGACCTCCTACAATGAGCAGTTCTTC	CATSRPNPAGTSYNEQFF
.	.	TRBV29-1	TRBJ1-1	TGCAGCGTTAACCGGGCGGCTGAAGCTTTCTTT	CSVNRAAEAFF
few	TRBD2	TRBV7-7	TRBJ2-1	TGTGCCAGCAGCTCTAGACTAGCGGGGGTAGGTGGGCAGTTCTTC	CASSSRLAGVGGQFF
many	.	TRBV4-2	TRBJ2-7	TGTGCCAGCAGCCAGGACTTCGAGCAGTACTTC	CASSQDFEQYF
few	.	TRBV5-1	TRBJ2-1	TGCGCCAGCAGACGGGACAATGAGCAGTTCTTC	CASRRDNEQFF
many	TRBD2	TRBV5-1	TRBJ2-1	TGCGCCAGCAGCTTTATCCCTCAGGGACTAGACAAACATGAGCAGTTCTTC	CASSFIPQGLDKHEQFF
.	TRBD1	TRBV3-1	TRBJ2-1	TGTGCCAGCAGCCGCAGACAGGGGGTTCCTGAGCAGTTCTTC	CASSRRQGVPEQFF
.	TRBD1	TRBV4-1	TRBJ2-7	TGCGCCAGCAGCCGCTTTACAGGGGGCTCCGAGCAGTACTTC	CASSRFTGGSEQYF